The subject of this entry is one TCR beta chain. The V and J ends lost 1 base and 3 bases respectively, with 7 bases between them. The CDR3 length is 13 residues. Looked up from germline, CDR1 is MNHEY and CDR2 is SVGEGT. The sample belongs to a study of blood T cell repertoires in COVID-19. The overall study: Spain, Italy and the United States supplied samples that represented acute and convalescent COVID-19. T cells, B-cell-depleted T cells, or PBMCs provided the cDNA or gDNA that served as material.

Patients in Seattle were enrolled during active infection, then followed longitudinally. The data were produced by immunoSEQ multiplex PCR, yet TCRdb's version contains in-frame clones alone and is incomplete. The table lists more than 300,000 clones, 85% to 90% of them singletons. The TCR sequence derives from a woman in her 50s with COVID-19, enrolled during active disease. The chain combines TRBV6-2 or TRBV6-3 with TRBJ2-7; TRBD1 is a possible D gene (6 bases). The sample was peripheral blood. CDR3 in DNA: TGTGCCAGCAGTTACTGGGACAACTACGAGCAGTACTTC. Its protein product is CASSYWDNYEQYF.